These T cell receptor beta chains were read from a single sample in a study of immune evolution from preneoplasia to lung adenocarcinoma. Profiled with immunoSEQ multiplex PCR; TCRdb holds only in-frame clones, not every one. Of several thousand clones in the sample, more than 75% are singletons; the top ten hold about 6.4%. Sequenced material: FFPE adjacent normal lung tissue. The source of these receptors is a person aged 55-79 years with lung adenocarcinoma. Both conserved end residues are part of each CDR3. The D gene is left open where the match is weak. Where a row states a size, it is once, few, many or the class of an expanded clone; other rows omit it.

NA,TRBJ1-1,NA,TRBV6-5,CASTETTGHTEAFF,TGTGCCAGCACAGAAACGACAGGACATACTGAAGCTTTCTTT
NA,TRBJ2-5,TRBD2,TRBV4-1,CASSQDRYSGTTSGNQETQYF,TGCGCCAGCAGCCAAGATCGATACAGCGGTACGACTAGCGGTAACCAAGAGACCCAGTACTTC
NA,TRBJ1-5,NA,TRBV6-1,CASDLNSNQPQHF,TGTGCCAGTGACCTCAATAGCAATCAGCCCCAGCATTTT
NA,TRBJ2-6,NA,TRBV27,CASTRWGESGANVLTF,TGTGCCAGCACTAGGTGGGGGGAATCTGGGGCCAACGTCCTGACTTTC
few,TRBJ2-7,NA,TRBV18,CASSPEGGSYEQYF,TGTGCCAGCTCACCGGAGGGGGGGTCCTACGAGCAGTACTTC
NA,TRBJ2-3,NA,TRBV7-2,CASSLFGSVPSTDTQYF,TGTGCCAGCAGCTTATTTGGTTCGGTACCCAGCACAGATACGCAGTATTTT
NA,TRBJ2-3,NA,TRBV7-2,CASRSDANTQYF,TGTGCCAGCAGATCAGACGCAAATACGCAGTATTTT
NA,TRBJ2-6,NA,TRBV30,CAWVQMGTGANVLTF,TGTGCCTGGGTCCAAATGGGTACCGGGGCCAACGTCCTGACTTTC
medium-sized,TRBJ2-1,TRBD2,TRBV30,CAWSVRAGGTDNEQFF,TGTGCCTGGAGTGTTAGAGCGGGAGGAACCGACAATGAGCAGTTCTTC
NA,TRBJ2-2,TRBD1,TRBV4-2,CASSYGTGITGELFF,TGTGCCAGCAGCTATGGGACAGGCATAACCGGGGAGCTGTTTTTT
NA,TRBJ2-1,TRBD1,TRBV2,CASRLGTDDEQFF,TGTGCCAGCAGATTAGGGACAGATGATGAGCAGTTCTTC
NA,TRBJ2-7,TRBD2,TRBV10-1,CALRGGTSGSGAYEQYF,TGCGCCCTAAGAGGAGGGACTAGCGGGAGTGGGGCCTACGAGCAGTACTTC
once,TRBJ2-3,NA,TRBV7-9,CASGPSNTDTQYF,TGTGCCAGCGGTCCTAGTAACACAGATACGCAGTATTTT
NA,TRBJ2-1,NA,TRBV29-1,CSVEDMDIYNEQFF,TGCAGCGTTGAAGATATGGACATCTACAATGAGCAGTTCTTC
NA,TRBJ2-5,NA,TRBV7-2,CASSSGLDGETQYF,TGTGCCAGCAGCTCTGGACTGGACGGAGAGACCCAGTACTTC
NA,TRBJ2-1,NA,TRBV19,CASSISVQGGRSKFF,TGTGCCAGTAGTATATCGGTACAGGGGGGGAGGTCAAAGTTCTTC
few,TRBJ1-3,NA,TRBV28,CASSLLTLSGNTIYF,TGTGCCAGCAGTTTACTAACACTATCTGGAAACACCATATATTTT